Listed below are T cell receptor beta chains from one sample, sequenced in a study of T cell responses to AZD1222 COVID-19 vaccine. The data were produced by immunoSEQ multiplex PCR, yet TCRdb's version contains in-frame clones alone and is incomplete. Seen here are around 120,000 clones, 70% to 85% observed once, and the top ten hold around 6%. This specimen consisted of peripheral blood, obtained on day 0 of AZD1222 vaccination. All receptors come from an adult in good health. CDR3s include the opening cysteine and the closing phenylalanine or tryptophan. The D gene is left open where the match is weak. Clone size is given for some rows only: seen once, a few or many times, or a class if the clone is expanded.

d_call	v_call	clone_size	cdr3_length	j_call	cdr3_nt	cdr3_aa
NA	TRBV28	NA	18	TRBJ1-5	TGTGCCAGCAGTTTGTCCGGGGATAGTCAATTTAGCAATCAGCCCCAGCATTTT	CASSLSGDSQFSNQPQHF
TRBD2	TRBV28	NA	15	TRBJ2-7	TGTGCCAGCAGTTTAGTACTAGCGGGGGTTTACGAGCAGTACTTC	CASSLVLAGVYEQYF
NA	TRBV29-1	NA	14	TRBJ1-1	TGCAGCGTCGGGCGGTCAAACAGGGTCACTGAAGCTTTCTTT	CSVGRSNRVTEAFF
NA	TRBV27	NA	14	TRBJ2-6	TGTGCCAGCAGATCAAGCTCTGGGGCCAACGTCCTGACTTTC	CASRSSSGANVLTF
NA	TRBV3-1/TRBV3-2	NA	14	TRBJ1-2	TGTGCCAGCAGCCGGGGGTCTGAGAACTATGGCTACACCTTC	CASSRGSENYGYTF
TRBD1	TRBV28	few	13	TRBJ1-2	TGTGCCAGCAGCCTGACAGGGATCTATGGCTACACCTTC	CASSLTGIYGYTF
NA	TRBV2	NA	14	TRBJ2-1	TGTGCCAGCAGCCGGACGGAGGGTTACAATGAGCAGTTCTTC	CASSRTEGYNEQFF
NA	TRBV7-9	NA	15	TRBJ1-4	TGTGCCAGCAGCTTGGGCCCCAGGGTTGATGAAAAACTGTTTTTT	CASSLGPRVDEKLFF
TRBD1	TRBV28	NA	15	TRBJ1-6	TGTGCCAGCAGGTCCGGGACAGGGGGCATTTCACCCCTCCACTTT	CASRSGTGGISPLHF
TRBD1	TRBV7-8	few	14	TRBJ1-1	TGTGCCAGCAGCCCTATCACAGGGGGGACTGAAGCTTTCTTT	CASSPITGGTEAFF
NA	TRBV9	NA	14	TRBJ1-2	TGTGCCAGCAGCGTAGTGGGCGGAGACTATGGCTACACCTTC	CASSVVGGDYGYTF
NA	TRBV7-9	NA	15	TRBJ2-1	TGTGCCAGCAGAGACCCTCAGAGCTCCTACAATGAGCAGTTCTTC	CASRDPQSSYNEQFF
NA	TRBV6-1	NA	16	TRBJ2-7	TGTGCCAGCAGTGCCCTCGGGCCTTGGGAACCCTACGAGCAGTACTTC	CASSALGPWEPYEQYF
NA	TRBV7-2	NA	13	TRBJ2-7	TGTGCCAGCAGCTTATCGAGCTCCTACGAGCAGTACTTC	CASSLSSSYEQYF
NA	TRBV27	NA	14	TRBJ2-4	TGTGCCAACCCACGAAAAGTAGCCAAAAACATTCAGTACTTC	CANPRKVAKNIQYF
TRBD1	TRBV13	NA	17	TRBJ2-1	TGTGCCAGCAGCTTTCAGATCGTGACAGGGGCGGGTAATGAGCAGTTCTTC	CASSFQIVTGAGNEQFF
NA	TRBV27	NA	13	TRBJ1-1	TGTGCCAGCAGTTTATTGGGCAGGGATGAAGCTTTCTTT	CASSLLGRDEAFF
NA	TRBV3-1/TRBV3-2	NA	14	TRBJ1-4	TGTGCCAGCAGCCAAGGGCCAGCTAATGAAAAACTGTTTTTT	CASSQGPANEKLFF
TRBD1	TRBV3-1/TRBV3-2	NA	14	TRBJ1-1	TGTGCCAGCAGCCACAACACAGGGGGGACTGAAGCTTTCTTT	CASSHNTGGTEAFF
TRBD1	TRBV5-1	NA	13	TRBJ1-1	TGCGCCAGCAGCCCGGGACAGGGGTCTGAAGCTTTCTTT	CASSPGQGSEAFF
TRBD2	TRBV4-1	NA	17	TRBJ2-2	TGCGCCAGCAGCCAAGTACCGGGGGGATGGAACACCGGGGAGCTGTTTTTT	CASSQVPGGWNTGELFF
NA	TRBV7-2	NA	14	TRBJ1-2	TGTGCCAGCAGCTTAGAGGGGGGAAACTATGGCTACACCTTC	CASSLEGGNYGYTF
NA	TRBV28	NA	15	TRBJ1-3	TGTGCCAGCCAATTTGACGCGAGCTCTGGAAACACCATATATTTT	CASQFDASSGNTIYF
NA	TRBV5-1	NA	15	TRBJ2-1	TGCGCCAGCAGCTCAACCGGGCCTGGCGCCAATGAGCAGTTCTTC	CASSSTGPGANEQFF
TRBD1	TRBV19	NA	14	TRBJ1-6	TGTGCCAGTAGTTTAGACAGGGTCGGGTCACCCCTCCACTTT	CASSLDRVGSPLHF
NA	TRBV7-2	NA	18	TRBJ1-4	TGTGCCAGCAGCTCCCTCCCCTTCTGGGGGACTGCTAATGAAAAACTGTTTTTT	CASSSLPFWGTANEKLFF
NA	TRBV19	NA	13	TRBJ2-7	TGTGCCAGTAGCCCATCTATCGCGTACGAGCAGTACTTC	CASSPSIAYEQYF
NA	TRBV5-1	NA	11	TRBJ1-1	TGCGCCAGCAGCTTGGGGACTGAAGCTTTCTTT	CASSLGTEAFF
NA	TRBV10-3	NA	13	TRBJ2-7	TGTGCCATCCGGACAGCCGAGACCTACGAGCAGTACTTC	CAIRTAETYEQYF
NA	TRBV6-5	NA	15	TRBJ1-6	TGTGCCAGCAGTAGAGTCGGACAGTCAAATTCACCCCTCCACTTT	CASSRVGQSNSPLHF
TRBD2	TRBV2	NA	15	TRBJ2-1	TGTGCCAGCAGTCCCAATAGCGGGGGGATCAATGAGCAGTTCTTC	CASSPNSGGINEQFF
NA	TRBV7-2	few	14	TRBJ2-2	TGTGCCAGCAGCTTAGGGACGACTCCCGGGGAGCTGTTTTTT	CASSLGTTPGELFF
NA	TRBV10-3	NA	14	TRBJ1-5	TGTGCCATCAGTGACTCCTTGAGGGATCAGCCCCAGCATTTT	CAISDSLRDQPQHF
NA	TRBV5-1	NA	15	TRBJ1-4	TGCGCCAGCAGCCCGCGGACGGCCGGGGCTGAAAAACTGTTTTTT	CASSPRTAGAEKLFF
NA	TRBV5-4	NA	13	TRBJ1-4	TGTGCCAGCAGCTCGCGAGGGGGTGAAAAACTGTTTTTT	CASSSRGGEKLFF
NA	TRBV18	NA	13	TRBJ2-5	TGTGCCAGCTCTAGAGACACCCAAGAGACCCAGTACTTC	CASSRDTQETQYF
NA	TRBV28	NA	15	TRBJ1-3	TGTGCCAGCAGTGGGGGGCTCTTCTCTGGAAACACCATATATTTT	CASSGGLFSGNTIYF
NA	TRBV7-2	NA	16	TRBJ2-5	TGTGCCAGCAGCTTTGGGAACAATCCCCGCGCGGAGACCCAGTACTTC	CASSFGNNPRAETQYF
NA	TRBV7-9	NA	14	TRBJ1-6	TGTGCCAGCAGCTTCTCGGGGGGTGATTCACCCCTCCACTTT	CASSFSGGDSPLHF
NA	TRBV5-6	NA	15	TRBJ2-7	TGTGCCAGCCAGGAGGCAGATCTTAGCCCTTACGAGCAGTACTTC	CASQEADLSPYEQYF
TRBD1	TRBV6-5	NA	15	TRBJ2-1	TGTGCCAGCAGTTACAGACAGGGGGTGTACAATGAGCAGTTCTTC	CASSYRQGVYNEQFF
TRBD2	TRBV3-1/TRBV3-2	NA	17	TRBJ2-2	TGTGCCAGCAGCCCCTCCGGGACTAGACCGAACACCGGGGAGCTGTTTTTT	CASSPSGTRPNTGELFF
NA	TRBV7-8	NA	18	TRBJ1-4	TGTGCCAGCAGCTTAGTGGGCAGGACTATTGCAACTAATGAAAAACTGTTTTTT	CASSLVGRTIATNEKLFF
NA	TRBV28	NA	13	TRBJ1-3	TGTGCCACCGAGGGGCCGGGTGGAAACACCATATATTTT	CATEGPGGNTIYF
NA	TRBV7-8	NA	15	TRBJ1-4	TGTGCCAGCAGCTCAGGAGGGGGTCCGGGGGAAAAACTGTTTTTT	CASSSGGGPGEKLFF
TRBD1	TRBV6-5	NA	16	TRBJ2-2	TGTGCCAGCAGTTCCCCCGGGACAGGGAACACCGGGGAGCTGTTTTTT	CASSSPGTGNTGELFF
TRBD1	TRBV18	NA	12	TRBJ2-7	TGTGCCAGCTCGACAGGGCCCTACGAGCAGTACTTC	CASSTGPYEQYF
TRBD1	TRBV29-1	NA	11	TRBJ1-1	TGCAGCGTCAGGGACAGGACTGAAGCTTTCTTT	CSVRDRTEAFF
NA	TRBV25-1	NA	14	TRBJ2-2	TGTGCCAGCAGTGGGACAGTTAACACCGGGGAGCTGTTTTTT	CASSGTVNTGELFF
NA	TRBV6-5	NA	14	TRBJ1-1	TGTGCCAGCAGCATTTGGGGAAAGAACACTGAAGCTTTCTTT	CASSIWGKNTEAFF
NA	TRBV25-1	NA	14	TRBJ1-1	TGTGCCAGCAGTACCTCCGGGGGTGGGACTGAAGCTTTCTTT	CASSTSGGGTEAFF
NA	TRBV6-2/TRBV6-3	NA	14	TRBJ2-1	TGTGCCAGCAGTTACGGGGGAGAAAACAATGAGCAGTTCTTC	CASSYGGENNEQFF
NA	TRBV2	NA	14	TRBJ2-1	TGTGCCAGCAGTGAACAGAGCTCCTACAATGAGCAGTTCTTC	CASSEQSSYNEQFF
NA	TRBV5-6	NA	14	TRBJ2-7	TGTGCCAGCAGCTTGGAATCCAGCTCCTACGAGCAGTACTTC	CASSLESSSYEQYF
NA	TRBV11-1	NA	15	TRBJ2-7	TGTGCCAGCAGCTTTAGGTTGGCAGGGGAATCCGAGCAGTACTTC	CASSFRLAGESEQYF
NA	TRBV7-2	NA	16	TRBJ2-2	TGTGCCAGCAGCCTACTTGGCCCAGGGAACACCGGGGAGCTGTTTTTT	CASSLLGPGNTGELFF
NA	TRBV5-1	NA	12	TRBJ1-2	TGCGCCAGCTGGGACGGTAACTATGGCTACACCTTC	CASWDGNYGYTF
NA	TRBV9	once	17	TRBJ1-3	TGTGCCAGCAGCGTAGCGTCGAGACCGAGCTCTGGAAACACCATATATTTT	CASSVASRPSSGNTIYF
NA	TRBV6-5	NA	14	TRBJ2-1	TGTGCCAGCAACTCCGGGGGTAATCGCAATGAGCAGTTCTTC	CASNSGGNRNEQFF
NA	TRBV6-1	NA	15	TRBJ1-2	TGTGCCAGCAGTGAAGCGCCAGATAGAGCAGGGGGCTACACCTTC	CASSEAPDRAGGYTF